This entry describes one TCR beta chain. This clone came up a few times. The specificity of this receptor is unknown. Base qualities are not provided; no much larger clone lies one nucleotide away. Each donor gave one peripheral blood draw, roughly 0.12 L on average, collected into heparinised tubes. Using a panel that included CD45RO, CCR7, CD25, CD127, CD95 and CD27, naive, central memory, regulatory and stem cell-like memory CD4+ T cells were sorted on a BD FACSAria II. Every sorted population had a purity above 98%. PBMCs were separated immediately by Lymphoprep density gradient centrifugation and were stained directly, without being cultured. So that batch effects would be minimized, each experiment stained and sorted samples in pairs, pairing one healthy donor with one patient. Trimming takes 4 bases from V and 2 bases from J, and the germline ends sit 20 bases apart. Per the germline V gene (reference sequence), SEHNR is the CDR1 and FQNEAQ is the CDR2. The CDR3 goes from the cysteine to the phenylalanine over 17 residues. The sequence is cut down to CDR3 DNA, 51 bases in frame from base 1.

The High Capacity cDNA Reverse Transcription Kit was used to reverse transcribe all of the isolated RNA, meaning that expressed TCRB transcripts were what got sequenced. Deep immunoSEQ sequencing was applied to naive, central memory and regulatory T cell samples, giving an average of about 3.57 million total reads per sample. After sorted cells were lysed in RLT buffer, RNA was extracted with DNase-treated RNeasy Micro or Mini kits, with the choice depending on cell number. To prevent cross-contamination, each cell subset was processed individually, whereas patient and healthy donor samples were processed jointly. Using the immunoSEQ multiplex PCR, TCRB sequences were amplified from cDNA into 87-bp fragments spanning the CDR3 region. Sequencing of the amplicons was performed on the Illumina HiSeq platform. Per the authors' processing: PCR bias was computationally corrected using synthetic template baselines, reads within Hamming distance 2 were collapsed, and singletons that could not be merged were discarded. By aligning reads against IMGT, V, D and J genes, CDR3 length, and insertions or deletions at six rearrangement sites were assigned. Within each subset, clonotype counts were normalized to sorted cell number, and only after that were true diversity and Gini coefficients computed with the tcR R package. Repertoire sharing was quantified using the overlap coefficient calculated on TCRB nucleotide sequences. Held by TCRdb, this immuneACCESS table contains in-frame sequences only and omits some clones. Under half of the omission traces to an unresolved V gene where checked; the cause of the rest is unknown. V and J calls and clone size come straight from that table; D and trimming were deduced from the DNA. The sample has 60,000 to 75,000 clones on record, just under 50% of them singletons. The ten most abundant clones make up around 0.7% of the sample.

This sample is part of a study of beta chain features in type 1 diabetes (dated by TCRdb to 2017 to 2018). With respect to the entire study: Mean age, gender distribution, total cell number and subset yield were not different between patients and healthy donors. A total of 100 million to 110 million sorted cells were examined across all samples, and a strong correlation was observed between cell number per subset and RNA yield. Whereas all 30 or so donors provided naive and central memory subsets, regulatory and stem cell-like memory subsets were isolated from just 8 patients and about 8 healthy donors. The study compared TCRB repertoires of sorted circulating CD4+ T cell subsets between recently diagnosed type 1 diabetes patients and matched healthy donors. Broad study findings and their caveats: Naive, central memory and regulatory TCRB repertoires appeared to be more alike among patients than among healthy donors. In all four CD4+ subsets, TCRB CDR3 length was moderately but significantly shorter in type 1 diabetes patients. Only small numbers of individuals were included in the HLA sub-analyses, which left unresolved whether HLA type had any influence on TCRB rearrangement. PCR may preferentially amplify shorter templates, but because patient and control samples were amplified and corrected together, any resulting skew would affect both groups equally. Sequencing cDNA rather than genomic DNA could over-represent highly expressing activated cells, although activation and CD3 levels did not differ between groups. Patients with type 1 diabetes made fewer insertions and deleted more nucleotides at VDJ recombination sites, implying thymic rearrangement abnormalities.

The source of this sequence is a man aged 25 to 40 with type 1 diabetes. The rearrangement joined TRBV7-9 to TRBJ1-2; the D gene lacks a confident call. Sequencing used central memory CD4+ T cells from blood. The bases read TGTGCCAGCAGCTCCGAGTCCCCTCGGGGTTCCAACTATGGCTACACCTTC. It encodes CASSSESPRGSNYGYTF.